This T cell receptor (beta chain) stems from a study of early T cells in non-severe SARS-CoV-2 infection. MiXCR, run by TCRdb on the 5' RACE reads, gives a single entry per CDR3 protein. The sample has some 30,000 distinct CDR3 sequences, 4.1% seen once; the top ten hold 5.9%. This clonotype was detected many times. V lost 1 base and J 0 bases, leaving 7 bases between the germline ends. CDR1 and CDR2 (germline): SGHAT, FQNNGV. CDR3 length: 14 amino acids. This receptor was identified in an adult who was a healthcare worker with PCR-confirmed SARS-CoV-2 infection or an uninfected control (not recorded which). Material: whole blood. This rearrangement joins TRBV11-2 to TRBJ2-7; D unclear. In DNA, the CDR3 is TGTGCCAGCAGCTTAGCCTATTACTCCTACGAGCAGTACTTC. It codes for CASSLAYYSYEQYF.